This T cell receptor beta chain was identified in a study of CD8 T cells in ankylosing spondylitis. TCRdb recomputed calls from the 5' RACE reads with MiXCR, one row per CDR3 protein. There are over 200,000 distinct CDR3 sequences in the sample; roughly 10% occur only once, and approximately 20% lies in the top ten. This clonotype has ten or more counts. The V gene's germline CDR1 is SGHAT and CDR2 FQNNGV. Trimming removed 5 bases from V and 0 bases from J, with 14 bases in between. The CDR3 sequence is 16 residues long. Sequencing was done on a sample of blood, either unsorted or a sorted T cell fraction (not recorded which). The sequence came from a male donor with ankylosing spondylitis or in good health (not recorded which). V usage is TRBV11-2 and J usage is TRBJ2-1, with TRBD2 as a possible D gene (6 bases). CDR3 sequence reads: CASSPIDGSSYNEQFF. The CDR3 DNA sequence: TGTGCCAGCAGCCCTATAGACGGGAGCTCCTACAATGAGCAGTTCTTC.